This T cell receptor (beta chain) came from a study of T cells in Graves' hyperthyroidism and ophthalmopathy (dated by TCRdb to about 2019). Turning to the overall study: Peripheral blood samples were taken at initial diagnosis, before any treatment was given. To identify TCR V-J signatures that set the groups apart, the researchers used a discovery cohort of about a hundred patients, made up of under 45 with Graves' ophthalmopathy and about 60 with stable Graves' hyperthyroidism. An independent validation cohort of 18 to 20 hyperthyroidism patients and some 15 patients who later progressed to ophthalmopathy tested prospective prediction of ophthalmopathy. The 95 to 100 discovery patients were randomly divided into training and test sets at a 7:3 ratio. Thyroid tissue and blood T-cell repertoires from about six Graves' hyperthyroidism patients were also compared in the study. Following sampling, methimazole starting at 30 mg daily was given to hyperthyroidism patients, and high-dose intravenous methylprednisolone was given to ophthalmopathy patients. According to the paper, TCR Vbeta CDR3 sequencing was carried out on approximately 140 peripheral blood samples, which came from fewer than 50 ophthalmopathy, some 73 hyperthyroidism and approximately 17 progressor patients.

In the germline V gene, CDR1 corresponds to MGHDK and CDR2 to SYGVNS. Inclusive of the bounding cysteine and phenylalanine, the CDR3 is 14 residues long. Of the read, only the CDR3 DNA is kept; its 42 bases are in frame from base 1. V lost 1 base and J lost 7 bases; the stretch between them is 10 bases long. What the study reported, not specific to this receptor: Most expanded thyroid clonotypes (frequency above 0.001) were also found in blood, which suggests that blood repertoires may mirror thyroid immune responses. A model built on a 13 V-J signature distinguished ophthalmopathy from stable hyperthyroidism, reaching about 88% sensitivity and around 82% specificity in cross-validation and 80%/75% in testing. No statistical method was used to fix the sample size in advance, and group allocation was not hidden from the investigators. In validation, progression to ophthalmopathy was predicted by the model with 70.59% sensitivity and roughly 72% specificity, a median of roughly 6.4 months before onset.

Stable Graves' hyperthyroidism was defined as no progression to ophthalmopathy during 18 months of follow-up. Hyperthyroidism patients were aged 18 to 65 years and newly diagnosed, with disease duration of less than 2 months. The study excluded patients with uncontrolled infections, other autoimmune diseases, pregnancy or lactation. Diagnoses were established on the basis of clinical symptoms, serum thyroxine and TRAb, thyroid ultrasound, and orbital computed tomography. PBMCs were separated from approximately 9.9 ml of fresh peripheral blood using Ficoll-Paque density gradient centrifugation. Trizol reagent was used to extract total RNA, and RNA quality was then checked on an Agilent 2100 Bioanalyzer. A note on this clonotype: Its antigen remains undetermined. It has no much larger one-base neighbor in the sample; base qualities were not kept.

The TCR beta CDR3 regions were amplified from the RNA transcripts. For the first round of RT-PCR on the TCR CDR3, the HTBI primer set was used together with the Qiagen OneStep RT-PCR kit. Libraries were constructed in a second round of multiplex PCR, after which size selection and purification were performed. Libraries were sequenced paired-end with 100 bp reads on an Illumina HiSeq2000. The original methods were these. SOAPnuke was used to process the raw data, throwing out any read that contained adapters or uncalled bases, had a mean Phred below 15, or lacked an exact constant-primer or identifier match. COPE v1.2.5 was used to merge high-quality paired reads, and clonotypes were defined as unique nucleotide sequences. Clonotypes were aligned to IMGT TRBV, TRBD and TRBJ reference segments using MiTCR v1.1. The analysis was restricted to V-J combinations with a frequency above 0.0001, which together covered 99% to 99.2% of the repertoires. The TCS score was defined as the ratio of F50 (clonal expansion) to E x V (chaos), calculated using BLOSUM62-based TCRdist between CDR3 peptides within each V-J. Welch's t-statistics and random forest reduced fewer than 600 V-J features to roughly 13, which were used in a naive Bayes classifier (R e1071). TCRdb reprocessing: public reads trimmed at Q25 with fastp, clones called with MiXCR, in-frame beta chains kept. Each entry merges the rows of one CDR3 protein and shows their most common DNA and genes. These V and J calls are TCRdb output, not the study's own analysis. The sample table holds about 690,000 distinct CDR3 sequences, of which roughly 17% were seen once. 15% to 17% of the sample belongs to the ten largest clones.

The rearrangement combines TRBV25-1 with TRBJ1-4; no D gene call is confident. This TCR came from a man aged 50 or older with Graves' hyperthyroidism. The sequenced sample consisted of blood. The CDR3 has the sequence CASSEWFGAEKLFF. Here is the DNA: TGTGCCAGCAGTGAATGGTTCGGAGCTGAAAAACTGTTTTTT. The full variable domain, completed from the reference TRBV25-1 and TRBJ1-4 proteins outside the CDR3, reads EADIYQTPRYLVIGTGKKITLECSQTMGHDKMYWYQQDPGMELHLIHYSYGVNSTEKGDLSSESTVSRIRTEHFPLTLESARPSHTSQYLCASSEWFGAEKLFFGSGTQLSVL.